This passage covers 27 T cell receptor beta chains from one sample sequenced in a study of blood T cell repertoires in COVID-19. Here immunoSEQ multiplex PCR was the method, and the copy in TCRdb shows in-frame clones only, minus some. The table lists around 380,000 clones, about four fifths of them singletons. The sample comprised peripheral blood. These receptors all stem from a human donor with acute or convalescent COVID-19. The donor label of this sample is uncertain.

The chain carries TRBV5-1 and TRBJ1-4; D might be TRBD1 (5 bases). The CDR3 loop spans 15 amino acids. Trimming removed 6 bases at V and 3 bases at J, with 15 bases between. Germline lookup yields CDR1 SGHRS and CDR2 YFSETQ. The CDR3 sequence is CASTLTTGANEKLFF. In nucleotides, the CDR3 is TGCGCCAGCACCTTAACCACGGGGGCTAATGAAAAACTGTTTTTT.

J is TRBJ1-2 and V is TRBV6-6; a possible D gene is TRBD1 (6 bases). Trimming removed 7 bases from V and 7 bases from J, with 19 bases in between. CDR1 is MNHNY, CDR2 SVGAGI, per germline (reference sequence). There are 14 residues in the CDR3. CDR3 protein: CASKITGKRGGYTF. The CDR3 nucleotides are TGTGCCAGCAAAATCACAGGGAAGAGAGGTGGCTACACCTTC.

This sequence joins TRBV5-1 and TRBJ2-4; the match to TRBD2 covers 7 bases. V gave up 4 bases and J gave up 5 bases; unmatched junction bases: 9. Germline lookup yields CDR1 SGHRS and CDR2 YFSETQ. The CDR3 covers 15 residues. In DNA, the CDR3 is TGCGCCAGCAGCCGCGGGACTACTATTCAAAACATTCAGTACTTC. It specifies CASSRGTTIQNIQYF.

This clone was seen just once. The chain couples TRBV9 to TRBJ2-6; D is unclear. V lost 0 bases, J lost 1 base, and 8 bases lay in between. This CDR3 region has 16 residues. The germline CDR1 and CDR2 sequences are SGDLS and YYNGEE. The CDR3 protein is CASSVAKSSGANVLTF. Written as DNA, the CDR3 is TGTGCCAGCAGCGTAGCGAAGAGTTCTGGGGCCAACGTCCTGACTTTC.

The chain is built from TRBV2 and TRBJ2-7; the D gene is possibly TRBD1 (5 bases). V gave up 8 bases and J gave up 2 bases, with 19 bases separating them. Germline V gene data show CDR1 as SNHLY and CDR2 as FYNNEI. This CDR3 is built from 15 residues. In nucleotides, the CDR3 is TGTGCCAGCGCTACGCAGGGAAATGTTCCCTACGAGCAGTACTTC. It encodes CASATQGNVPYEQYF. The variable domain in full, completed from reference TRBV2 and TRBJ2-7, reads EPEVTQTPSHQVTQMGQEVILRCVPISNHLYFYWYRQILGQKVEFLVSFYNNEISEKSEIFDDQFSVERPDGSNFTLKIRSTKLEDSAMYFCASATQGNVPYEQYFGPGTRLTVT.

The rearrangement joins TRBV6-1 to TRBJ2-7; TRBD2 matches at 12 bases. There are 15 residues in the CDR3. From germline, CDR1 is MNHNS and CDR2 SASEGT. V lost 6 bases to trimming and J lost 5 bases; unmatched junction nucleotides: 8. This chain's CDR3 is CASRPLAGGWDEQYF. The CDR3 coding sequence is TGTGCCAGCAGACCACTAGCGGGAGGATGGGACGAGCAGTACTTC.

V gene TRBV6-5 combines with J gene TRBJ1-5; TRBD1 is a possible D gene (6 bases). The CDR3 totals 15 residues. V was trimmed by 8 bases and J by 5 bases, leaving 19 bases between them. From germline, CDR1 is MNHEY and CDR2 SVGAGI. CDR3 sequence (DNA): TGTGCCAGCGGTAGCTCCGGGGGGGCGCATCAGCCCCAGCATTTT. The encoded protein is CASGSSGGAHQPQHF.

CDR3 in amino acids: CATSRDVYQPQHF. Written as DNA, the CDR3 is TGTGCCACCAGCAGAGACGTCTATCAGCCCCAGCATTTT. This sequence joins TRBV15 and TRBJ1-5; D gene unclear. The CDR3 runs 13 residues. Deletions cut 0 bases from V and 5 bases from J, with 5 bases between. Germline V gene sequence: CDR1 LNHNV, CDR2 YYDKDF (reference sequence).

The genes are TRBV27 and TRBJ2-5, with TRBD2 as a possible D gene (6 bases). The V end was cut by 2 bases, the J end by 2 bases, with 12 bases between. Germline CDR1 reads MNHEY; CDR2 reads SMNVEV (reference sequence). The CDR3 extends over 15 amino acids. The CDR3 coding sequence is TGTGCCAGCAGTTTAGTGCTTAGCGGACAAGAGACCCAGTACTTC. Protein: CASSLVLSGQETQYF.

The chain couples TRBV2 to TRBJ2-1; 9 bases agree with TRBD1. The length of the CDR3 is 13 residues. V trimming: 8 bases; J trimming: 10 bases; junction bases outside the gene matches: 9. In germline, CDR1 is SNHLY, CDR2 FYNNEI. The chain's CDR3 is CASRNTGGWEQFF. The CDR3 coding sequence is TGTGCCAGCCGTAATACAGGGGGCTGGGAGCAGTTCTTC.

V gene TRBV6-5 combines with J gene TRBJ1-2; D may be TRBD1 (6 bases). Germline values: CDR1 MNHEY, CDR2 SVGAGI. Trimming took 9 bases from V and 4 from J, leaving 18 bases between them. The CDR3 loop spans 14 amino acids. The CDR3 is CASRLADRSYGYTF. CDR3 in DNA: TGTGCCAGTCGACTGGCAGACAGGAGCTATGGCTACACCTTC.

The chain combines TRBV5-6 with TRBJ1-2; 9 bases align to TRBD1. CDR1 and CDR2 from the germline V gene are SGHDT and YYEEEE. V lost 4 bases and J lost 1; bases outside the gene matches: 8. CDR3 length equals 16 residues. The CDR3 is CASSTPDRGVNYGYTF. The DNA of the CDR3 is TGTGCCAGCAGCACCCCAGACAGGGGGGTTAACTATGGCTACACCTTC.

The gene calls are TRBV28 and TRBJ1-6; D unclear. The CDR3 covers 14 residues. Germline CDR1 MDHEN, CDR2 SYDVKM. V lost 8 bases and J 7 bases, leaving 15 bases between the germline ends. The CDR3 loop is CASSRTAGNSPLHF. The CDR3 DNA reads TGTGCCAGCTCCCGCACGGCAGGCAATTCACCCCTCCACTTT.

This chain joins TRBV4-1 and TRBJ2-5; D is possibly TRBD2 (6 bases). Trimming took 4 bases from V and 5 from J, leaving 14 bases between them. CDR1 and CDR2 from the germline V gene are MGHRA and YSYEKL. This CDR3 comprises 14 residues. This CDR3 reads CASSPYGAGETQYF. DNA of the CDR3: TGCGCCAGCAGCCCTTATGGGGCGGGGGAGACCCAGTACTTC.

The rearrangement links TRBV4-1 to TRBJ1-5; TRBD1 matches 7 bases. CDR1 MGHRA and CDR2 YSYEKL come from the germline V gene. Trimming at V came to 6 bases and at J to 3 bases, leaving 8 bases not matched to a gene. This CDR3 is built from 15 residues. The CDR3 bases are TGCGCCAGCAGTCCGGACAGGAGACTCAATCAGCCCCAGCATTTT. This codes for CASSPDRRLNQPQHF.

The chain is built from TRBV7-9 and TRBJ2-3; maybe TRBD2 (7 bases). Germline assignment: CDR1 SEHNR and CDR2 FQNEAQ (reference sequence). The CDR3 is 15 amino acids. The V end lost 4 bases, the J end lost 1 base, and 12 bases lay between the germline ends. The CDR3 loop reads CASSYGGPRTDTQYF. The DNA for the CDR3 is TGTGCCAGCAGCTACGGGGGGCCGCGCACAGATACGCAGTATTTT.

This chain links TRBV6-2 or TRBV6-3 with TRBJ2-5; 9 bases are a match to TRBD2. The V gene end was trimmed by 2 bases and the J gene end by 4 bases; junction bases not matched to a gene: 8. The CDR3 sequence is 16 residues long. Germline CDR1 and CDR2: MNHEY and SVGEGT. CDR3 DNA sequence: TGTGCCAGCAGTTACATCGTCTCAGCGGGGGGAGAGACCCAGTACTTC. This gives the protein CASSYIVSAGGETQYF.

V and J are TRBV6-6 and TRBJ1-1; D not certain. Per germline, CDR1 MNHNY and CDR2 SVGAGI (reference sequence). The CDR3 has 13 residues. V was trimmed by 2 bases and J by 3 bases, leaving 7 bases between them. CDR3 amino acids: CASSYEAYTEAFF. The CDR3 DNA is TGTGCCAGCAGTTACGAGGCGTACACTGAAGCTTTCTTT.

V and J are TRBV11-2 and TRBJ1-1; tentative D call: TRBD1 (5 bases). Germline CDR1 and CDR2: SGHAT and FQNNGV. There are 13 residues in the CDR3. V lost 1 base and J lost 7, with 10 bases in between. The CDR3 nucleotides read TGTGCCAGCAGCTTAGTTTCAGGGTTTGAAGCTTTCTTT. Its translation is CASSLVSGFEAFF.

V usage is TRBV9 and J usage is TRBJ1-6; 8 bases match TRBD1. J was trimmed by 7 bases and V by 3 bases; bases with no gene match: 6. The CDR3 is 15 residues long. The germline V gene encodes CDR1 SGDLS and CDR2 YYNGEE. The DNA for the CDR3 is TGTGCCAGCAGCGGCGGAACAGGGGGAAATTCACCCCTCCACTTT. Amino acids: CASSGGTGGNSPLHF.

The chain combines TRBV29-1 with TRBJ1-1; D unclear. The CDR3 runs to 10 residues. Germline V lookup: CDR1 SQVTM, CDR2 ANQGSEA. The V end was cut by 6 bases, the J end by 8 bases, with 10 bases between. The CDR3 nucleotides are TGCAGCGTCTCTAGGTTGGAAGCTTTCTTT. This sequence encodes CSVSRLEAFF.

The chain links TRBV30 to TRBJ1-1, with 8 positions matching TRBD1. The junction had 1 base not matched to a gene; V was cut back by 1 base and J by 0 bases. Germline-derived CDR1 and CDR2 are GTSNPN and SVGIG (reference sequence). The CDR3 is 14 residues long. As DNA, the CDR3 is TGTGCCTGGAGTGAGGACAGGGTGAACACTGAAGCTTTCTTT. As protein: CAWSEDRVNTEAFF.

This clone was observed once. The J gene is TRBJ1-2, the V gene TRBV6-4; D is ambiguous. The germline CDR1 and CDR2 sequences are MRHNA and SNTAGT. V was cut by 2 bases and J by 8 bases, with 15 bases left in between. The CDR3 runs 14 residues. The CDR3 sequence: CASSDSGSADGYTF. CDR3 bases: TGTGCCAGCAGTGACAGCGGAAGCGCAGACGGCTACACCTTC.

In this sample, this clone turned up a few times. The chain uses TRBV5-1 and TRBJ2-7; weak D call: TRBD2 (6 bases). V was clipped by 5 bases and J by 2 bases, with 11 bases between them. Germline V lookup: CDR1 SGHRS, CDR2 YFSETQ. The CDR3 loop spans 13 amino acids. The DNA of the CDR3 is TGCGCCAGCAGGGAGGGGTCCACCTACGAGCAGTACTTC. Translation gives CASREGSTYEQYF. Variable domain in full (rest from reference TRBV5-1 and TRBJ2-7): KAGVTQTPRYLIKTRGQQVTLSCSPISGHRSVSWYQQTPGQGLQFLFEYFSETQRNKGNFPGRFSGRQFSNSRSEMNVSTLELGDSALYLCASREGSTYEQYFGPGTRLTVT.

This chain connects TRBV20-1 to TRBJ2-1; D might be TRBD2 (6 bases). CDR1 and CDR2 from the germline V gene are DFQATT and SNEGSKA (reference sequence). V lost 3 bases, J lost 7 bases, and 22 bases lay in between. This CDR3 is 16 amino acids long. In DNA form, the CDR3 reads TGCAGTGCTAGTCCCCCTCGGATACTAGCACTAAATGAGCAGTTCTTC. Translation gives CSASPPRILALNEQFF.

This clone was counted a single time. The chain is built from TRBV27 and TRBJ1-5; D ambiguous. Trimming shortened V by 3 bases and J by 1 base, and 10 bases separated the two germline ends. The CDR3 is made up of 15 amino acids. Germline loops: CDR1 MNHEY, CDR2 SMNVEV (reference sequence). The CDR3 protein is CASSFRYPSNQPQHF. The CDR3 DNA reads TGTGCCAGCAGTTTCAGGTATCCCAGCAATCAGCCCCAGCATTTT.

The chain joins TRBV29-1 to TRBJ1-2; TRBD1 aligns across 10 bases. Germline V lookup: CDR1 SQVTM, CDR2 ANQGSEA. The ends lost 4 bases at V and 7 bases at J; junction bases unmatched: 6. The CDR3 sequence is 13 residues long. CDR3 region: CSVGETGGSGYTF. CDR3 bases: TGCAGCGTTGGTGAGACAGGGGGCTCTGGCTACACCTTC.